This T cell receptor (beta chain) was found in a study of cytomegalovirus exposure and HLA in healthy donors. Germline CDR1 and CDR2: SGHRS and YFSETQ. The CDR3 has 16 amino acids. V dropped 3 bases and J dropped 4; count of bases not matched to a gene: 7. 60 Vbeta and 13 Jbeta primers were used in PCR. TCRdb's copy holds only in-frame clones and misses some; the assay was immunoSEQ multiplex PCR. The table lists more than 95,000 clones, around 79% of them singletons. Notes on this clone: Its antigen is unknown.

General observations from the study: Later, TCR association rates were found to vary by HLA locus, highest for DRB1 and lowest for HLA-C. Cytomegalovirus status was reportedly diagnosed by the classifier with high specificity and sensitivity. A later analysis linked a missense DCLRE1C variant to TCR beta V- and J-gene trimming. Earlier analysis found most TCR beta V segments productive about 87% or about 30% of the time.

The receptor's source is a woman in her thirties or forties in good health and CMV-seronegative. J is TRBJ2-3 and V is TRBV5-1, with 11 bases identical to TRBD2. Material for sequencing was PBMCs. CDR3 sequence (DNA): TGCGCCAGCAGCTATCTAGCGGGAGGCCAGCCAGATACGCAGTATTTT. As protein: CASSYLAGGQPDTQYF.